At least ten counts were recorded for the clone carrying this TCR beta chain. The antigen is not known. The CDR3 extends over 16 amino acids. Germline CDR1 is MNHNS and CDR2 is SASEGT. V lost 0 bases and J lost 4; bases outside the gene matches: 5. This sample is part of a study of T cell repertoires in cytomegalovirus infection. Study-wide context: It can be stated that public TCR beta signatures indicated CMV infection as well as a matching HLA type.

Study-level points and caveats: The cumulative frequency of public TCR beta families identified carriers of CMV plus the relevant HLA. In two of eight donors, the top clonotype was HLA-C-restricted CMV-specific.

TCRdb analysed the reads with MiXCR anew, one entry per CDR3 protein. Here the sample spans fewer than 250,000 distinct CDR3 sequences, approximately 13% being singletons. This TCR was recovered from a human donor in good health (CMV status not recorded). Some clones in this sample may be carry-over from other donors' samples. This chain links TRBV6-1 with TRBJ2-3; 9 bases are shared with TRBD2. Sample: PBMCs. The chain's CDR3 is CASSEALAGGADTQYF. CDR3 sequence (DNA): TGTGCCAGCAGTGAAGCGTTGGCGGGGGGGGCAGATACGCAGTATTTT.